This T cell receptor beta chain comes out of a study of response to subunit inactivated influenza vaccine. Study-wide results and caveats: Authors suggested each seasonal influenza vaccination recruits few new T cells.

V was clipped by 3 bases and J by 0 bases, with 13 bases between them. The CDR3 is 15 amino acids. CDR1 SGHRS and CDR2 YFSETQ come from the germline V gene. TCRdb processed the RT-PCR reads anew with MiXCR; each CDR3 protein has one entry. Of around 520,000 distinct CDR3 sequences in the sample, roughly 23% are singletons; the top ten hold approximately 1.9%. In regard to this clonotype: No antigen is known for it.

The TCR originated in a man aged 45-65 years who received an inactivated influenza vaccine. V is TRBV5-1 and J is TRBJ2-7; no firm D call. This specimen consisted of CD4+ T cells sorted from PBMCs, obtained around 5 days after vaccination. This CDR3 reads CASSYDSVSSYEQYF. The CDR3 DNA reads as TGCGCCAGCAGCTACGATAGTGTGAGCTCCTACGAGCAGTACTTC.